This TCR beta chain stems from a study of shared clonotypes between healthy human individuals. Study results and limitations: Although depth was large, rarefaction showed that sequencing of the sorted subsets was incomplete.

Germline V lookup: CDR1 LNHDA, CDR2 SQIVND (reference sequence). The CDR3 contains 17 residues. With 6 bases removed from V and 4 bases from J, the gap between germline ends came to 23 bases. Authors' methods: ImmunoSEQ output held junction-only sequences without quality scores, so filtering differed. Only in-frame clones appear in the TCRdb table, and some are missing; sequencing was by immunoSEQ multiplex PCR. V, J and clone size are those of that table, while D and trimming were read from the DNA. The top ten hold 0.36% of the sample, which has 2 million to 3 million clones, 80% to 95% seen once. About this clone: Its antigen is as yet unknown.

Sample: naive CD4+ T cells from PBMCs. Subset specified: CD45RA+ positively selected. This receptor was taken from a man younger than 35 in good health. Some clones in this sample may be carry-over from other donors' samples. V is TRBV19 and J is TRBJ2-3; D is possibly TRBD2 (6 bases). CDR3 nucleotide sequence: TGTGCCAGTAGCCCGCATGGGCGGAGGGAAGGATCAGATACGCAGTATTTT. It is translated as CASSPHGRREGSDTQYF.